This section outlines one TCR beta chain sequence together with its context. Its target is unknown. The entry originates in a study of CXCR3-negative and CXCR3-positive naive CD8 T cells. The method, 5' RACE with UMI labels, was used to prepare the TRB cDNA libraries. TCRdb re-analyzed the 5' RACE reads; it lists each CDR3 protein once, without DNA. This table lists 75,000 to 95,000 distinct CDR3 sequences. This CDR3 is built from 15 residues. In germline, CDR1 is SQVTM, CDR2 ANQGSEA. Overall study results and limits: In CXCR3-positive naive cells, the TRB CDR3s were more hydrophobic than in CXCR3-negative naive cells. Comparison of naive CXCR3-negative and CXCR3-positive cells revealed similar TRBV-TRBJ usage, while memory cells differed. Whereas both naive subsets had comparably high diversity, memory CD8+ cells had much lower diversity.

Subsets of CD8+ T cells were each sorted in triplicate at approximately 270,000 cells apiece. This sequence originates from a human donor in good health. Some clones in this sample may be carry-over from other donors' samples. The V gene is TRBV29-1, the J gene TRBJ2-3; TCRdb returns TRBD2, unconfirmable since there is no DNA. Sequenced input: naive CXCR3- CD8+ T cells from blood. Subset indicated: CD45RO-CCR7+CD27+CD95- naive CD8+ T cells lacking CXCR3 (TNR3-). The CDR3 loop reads CSVERAGDATDTQYF.